A selection of T cell receptor beta chains follows, all from one sample in a study of regulatory T cells in long-lasting Graves disease. A single record per CDR3 protein comes from TCRdb applying MiXCR to the multiplex PCR reads. The data show some 460,000 distinct CDR3 sequences, around 16% seen once. The data were also submitted as part of a second study, on T cells in Graves' hyperthyroidism and ophthalmopathy.

Sequencing used peripheral blood mononuclear cells (PBMCs), obtained at new diagnosis, from a patient treated with antithyroid drugs. The receptors were gathered from a man aged 35 to 55 with Graves disease. CDR3s include the opening cysteine and the closing phenylalanine or tryptophan. The D gene is left open where the match is weak. Size tells how often a clone was seen (once, few, many) or the class of an expanded clone, and some rows leave it out.

D,J,size,V,CDR3,DNA
.,TRBJ1-5,many,TRBV20-1,CSHGGSNQPQHF,TGCAGTCACGGGGGTAGCAATCAGCCCCAGCATTTT
.,TRBJ2-4,.,TRBV5-4,CASSAYGGADIQYF,TGTGCCAGCAGCGCATACGGTGGGGCGGACATTCAGTACTTC
.,TRBJ1-5,few,TRBV19,CASNPFDSNQPQHF,TGTGCCAGTAACCCTTTTGATAGCAATCAGCCCCAGCATTTT
.,TRBJ2-2,.,TRBV9,CASSVGSGRPNSANTGELFF,TGTGCCAGCAGCGTAGGGTCCGGACGGCCCAACTCAGCGAACACCGGGGAGCTGTTTTTT
.,TRBJ1-6,.,TRBV6-2/TRBV6-3,CASSYSGGAGSPLHF,TGTGCCAGCAGTTACAGTGGGGGGGCGGGTTCACCCCTCCACTTT
.,TRBJ2-7,many,TRBV11-3,CASSFDSYEQYF,TGTGCCAGCAGCTTCGACAGCTACGAGCAGTACTTC
.,TRBJ1-5,many,TRBV24-1,CATGQGEQPQHF,TGTGCCACCGGTCAGGGCGAGCAGCCCCAGCATTTT
.,TRBJ2-7,few,TRBV7-2,CASSLETLNQQYF,TGTGCCAGCAGCTTAGAGACTTTGAACCAGCAGTACTTC
TRBD2,TRBJ2-1,.,TRBV27,CASRGSSGRAYYNEQFF,TGTGCCAGCAGGGGGTCAAGCGGGAGGGCCTACTACAATGAGCAGTTCTTC
TRBD2,TRBJ2-7,many,TRBV30,CAWTAGGARSQYF,TGTGCCTGGACCGCGGGGGGGGCTCGTTCCCAGTACTTC
.,TRBJ1-1,.,TRBV20-1,CSARKGIMNTEAFF,TGCAGTGCTAGAAAGGGGATCATGAACACTGAAGCTTTCTTT
.,TRBJ1-1,many,TRBV30,CAWSVLGGSEAFF,TGTGCCTGGAGTGTACTGGGAGGGAGTGAAGCTTTCTTT
.,TRBJ2-7,many,TRBV28,CASMGAYEQYF,TGTGCCAGCATGGGGGCCTACGAGCAGTACTTC
TRBD1,TRBJ2-1,.,TRBV10-2,CASSDQGQGYFF,TGCGCCAGCAGTGACCAAGGACAGGGTTATTTCTTC
TRBD1,TRBJ1-3,few,TRBV7-2,CASSLRTGQSSGNTIYF,TGTGCCAGCAGCTTAAGGACAGGGCAGAGCTCTGGAAACACCATATATTTT
.,TRBJ1-1,.,TRBV20-1,CSADSGTANTEAFF,TGCAGTGCTGACTCTGGGACGGCGAACACTGAAGCTTTCTTT
TRBD1,TRBJ1-2,.,TRBV20-1,CSVPKGQGENYGYTF,TGCAGCGTCCCAAAGGGTCAGGGGGAAAACTATGGCTACACCTTC
TRBD2,TRBJ2-7,few,TRBV20-1,CSAKREAGGPSYEQYF,TGCAGTGCCAAAAGAGAAGCGGGAGGGCCCTCTTACGAGCAGTACTTC
.,TRBJ2-2,few,TRBV6-5,CASSYSAHGELFF,TGTGCCAGCAGTTACTCGGCGCACGGGGAGCTGTTTTTT
.,TRBJ2-7,.,TRBV7-2,CASSLNGAGYEQYF,TGTGCCAGCAGCTTAAACGGGGCCGGCTACGAGCAGTACTTC
.,TRBJ2-1,many,TRBV7-9,CASSLAGRNEQFF,TGTGCCAGCAGCCTTGCGGGGAGGAATGAGCAGTTCTTC
.,TRBJ2-7,.,TRBV5-1,CASSSWQDEQYF,TGCGCCAGCAGCTCTTGGCAGGACGAGCAGTACTTC
.,TRBJ2-1,.,TRBV14,CASSLGLLNTNEQFF,TGTGCCAGTAGCCTAGGACTCCTCAATACGAATGAGCAGTTCTTC
.,TRBJ2-4,.,TRBV2,CASSDDAAAENIQYF,TGTGCCAGCAGTGACGACGCGGCGGCCGAAAACATTCAGTACTTC
.,TRBJ2-5,few,TRBV25-1,CASSGDRTEETQYF,TGTGCCAGCAGTGGTGACAGGACCGAGGAGACCCAGTACTTC
.,TRBJ2-5,many,TRBV20-1,CSARDGQGGETQYF,TGCAGTGCTAGGGATGGACAGGGAGGGGAGACCCAGTACTTC
TRBD2,TRBJ2-3,.,TRBV5-4,CASSPGTSGSEADTQYF,TGTGCCAGCAGCCCCGGGACTAGCGGGAGTGAAGCAGATACGCAGTATTTT
.,TRBJ2-6,.,TRBV2,CASSEFGRSGANVLTF,TGTGCCAGCAGTGAATTTGGCCGCTCTGGGGCCAACGTCCTGACTTTC
TRBD1,TRBJ1-4,few,TRBV7-9,CASSPRDSPNEKLFF,TGTGCCAGCAGCCCCAGGGACAGTCCTAATGAAAAACTGTTTTTT
.,TRBJ2-5,many,TRBV5-1,CASTRMGASGETQYF,TGCGCCAGCACCAGGATGGGGGCGTCTGGAGAGACCCAGTACTTC
.,TRBJ2-5,many,TRBV11-2,CASSRLGDQETQYF,TGTGCCAGCAGCCGATTGGGAGATCAAGAGACCCAGTACTTC
.,TRBJ1-4,.,TRBV18,CASSQDTGALKEKLFF,TGTGCCAGCTCACAAGATACGGGGGCTCTGAAGGAAAAACTGTTTTTT
TRBD1,TRBJ1-1,many,TRBV27,CASSSLQGAVNTEAFF,TGTGCCAGCAGTTCCCTACAGGGGGCTGTGAACACTGAAGCTTTCTTT
.,TRBJ2-6,many,TRBV6-5,CASSYRGSGANVLTF,TGTGCCAGCAGTTACAGGGGGTCTGGGGCCAACGTCCTGACTTTC
TRBD2,TRBJ2-3,.,TRBV29-1,CSVGGRRLAGNTDTQCF,TGCAGCGTTGGGGGTAGGCGGCTAGCGGGGAACACAGATACGCAGTGTTTT
TRBD2,TRBJ2-1,.,TRBV9,CASSVAGLAGVNEQFF,TGTGCCAGCAGCGTAGCCGGACTAGCAGGGGTCAATGAGCAGTTCTTC
TRBD2,TRBJ2-7,many,TRBV28,CASSWTSGRPASYEQYF,TGTGCCAGCAGCTGGACTAGCGGGAGGCCCGCCTCCTACGAGCAGTACTTC
.,TRBJ1-1,many,TRBV28,CASIGVGTDEAFF,TGTGCCAGCATCGGAGTAGGGACCGATGAAGCTTTCTTT
.,TRBJ2-3,.,TRBV7-9,CASSLARLGDTQYF,TGTGCCAGCAGCTTAGCCAGACTAGGGGATACGCAGTATTTT
.,TRBJ2-3,.,TRBV19,CASSPGHTDTQYF,TGTGCCAGTAGCCCGGGACACACAGATACGCAGTATTTT
TRBD1,TRBJ2-7,few,TRBV12-3/TRBV12-4,CASSLKTGLGQYF,TGTGCCAGCAGTCTAAAGACAGGGTTAGGGCAGTACTTC
TRBD1,TRBJ2-7,.,TRBV6-1,CATEDRVSYEQYF,TGTGCCACCGAGGACAGGGTCTCCTACGAGCAGTACTTC
TRBD1,TRBJ1-6,.,TRBV10-2,CASSGQGDYSPLHF,TGCGCCAGCAGCGGACAGGGAGACTATTCACCCCTCCACTTT
.,TRBJ2-7,many,TRBV6-1,CASNPQRSDREQYF,TGTGCCAGCAACCCCCAGAGGTCTGATCGGGAGCAGTACTTC
.,TRBJ2-1,.,TRBV9,CASSVLGSSYNEQFF,TGTGCCAGCAGCGTTTTGGGGAGCTCCTACAATGAGCAGTTCTTC
TRBD2,TRBJ2-3,many,TRBV28,CASSARAGGGTDTQYF,TGTGCCAGCAGTGCGAGAGCGGGAGGCGGCACAGATACGCAGTATTTT
TRBD2,TRBJ2-1,many,TRBV7-9,CASSFPERLAAYNEQFF,TGTGCCAGCAGCTTCCCAGAGAGACTAGCGGCATACAATGAGCAGTTCTTC
.,TRBJ2-1,many,TRBV7-2,CASSPGPASYNEQFF,TGTGCCAGCAGCCCGGGACCCGCATCCTACAATGAGCAGTTCTTC
TRBD1,TRBJ2-4,many,TRBV5-1,CASSFWTGNIQYF,TGCGCCAGCAGCTTTTGGACAGGAAACATTCAGTACTTC
TRBD1,TRBJ1-2,many,TRBV11-2,CASSLDLDRSGYTF,TGTGCCAGCAGCTTAGACCTGGACAGGAGCGGCTACACCTTC
TRBD1,TRBJ2-7,many,TRBV10-3,CAISEYGQGYEQYF,TGTGCCATCAGTGAGTATGGACAGGGCTACGAGCAGTACTTC